This T cell receptor (beta chain) was sequenced during a study of vaccination and CD4 T cells after COVID-19. Study-wide context: Treatment of control cultures consisted of a CEFX pool, an HIV-1 Nef pool, or no peptide.

Treatment described: approximately 9-day PBMC culture with coronavirus spike peptide pools or control peptides (ViraFEST assay). Germline V CDR1 and CDR2: MNHEY, SMNVEV (reference sequence). The V segment lost 5 bases and the J segment 2 bases; nucleotides outside the gene matches: 11. This CDR3 contains 16 residues. The Oncomine TCR Beta short-read assay was applied to DNA of cultured CD4+ T cells. Investigators isolated genomic DNA from cultured CD4+ T cells. MiXCR, applied by TCRdb to the PCR reads, yields one record per CDR3 protein. Of about 19,000 distinct CDR3 sequences listed, roughly 55% are singletons. Notes on this clonotype: The antigen is undetermined.

General observations from the study: The median proportion of reactive clones detected only post-vaccination in convalescent patients was roughly 86%. The great majority, 304 of 307 vaccine-specific clones, proved spike mono-reactive in convalescent patients.

The sequencing here drew on CD4+ T cells from blood, cultured in vitro, taken after SARS-CoV-2 vaccination. This TCR derives from a human donor who had recovered from COVID-19. J is TRBJ2-5 and V is TRBV27; 7 nucleotides match TRBD2. CDR3 in amino acids: CASSRRLAFEQETQYF. DNA of the CDR3: TGTGCCAGCAGTCGAAGACTAGCCTTTGAACAAGAGACCCAGTACTTC.